A selection of T cell receptor beta chains follows, all from one sample in a study of post-analysis software for immune sequencing data. Each CDR3 protein gets one entry after TCRdb re-called the PCR reads with MiXCR. The sample shows about 820,000 distinct CDR3 sequences, approximately 53% of them seen only once. Sequencing input: blood. Receptors originate from a girl aged 10 to 17 with multiple sclerosis. Both conserved end residues are part of each CDR3.

j_gene: TRBJ2-1
v_gene: TRBV6-5
CDR3aa: CASSYPRGSSYNEQFF

j_gene: TRBJ2-7
v_gene: TRBV20-1
CDR3aa: CSARGDRGRSYEQYF

j_gene: TRBJ1-4
v_gene: TRBV5-1
CDR3aa: CASSRGRSNEKLFF

j_gene: TRBJ2-1
v_gene: TRBV7-2
CDR3aa: CASSRTSGGSGSYNEQFF

j_gene: TRBJ2-1
v_gene: TRBV5-1
CDR3aa: CASSLAGLAGSEGEQFF

j_gene: TRBJ2-7
v_gene: TRBV20-1
CDR3aa: CSASSGLPYEQYF

j_gene: TRBJ1-2
v_gene: TRBV7-9
CDR3aa: CASSQRTGVSYGYTF

j_gene: NA
v_gene: TRBV12-3/TRBV12-4
CDR3aa: CASRATMGETQYF

j_gene: TRBJ1-5
v_gene: TRBV20-1
CDR3aa: CSANEGGSQPQHF

j_gene: TRBJ2-3
v_gene: TRBV24-1
CDR3aa: CATSEQGSTDTQYF

j_gene: TRBJ2-3
v_gene: TRBV10-3
CDR3aa: CAISVLRGGTDTQYF

j_gene: TRBJ2-1
v_gene: TRBV29-1
CDR3aa: CSVVGTSGPYNEQFF

j_gene: TRBJ2-1
v_gene: TRBV4-1
CDR3aa: CASSQGGPGREQFF

j_gene: TRBJ2-1
v_gene: TRBV7-9
CDR3aa: CASSFQTGENEQFF

j_gene: TRBJ2-5
v_gene: TRBV29-1
CDR3aa: CSTLQGAGETQYF

j_gene: TRBJ2-7
v_gene: TRBV18
CDR3aa: CASSHGTEGEQYF

j_gene: TRBJ2-5
v_gene: TRBV5-1
CDR3aa: CASSLTPLNQETQYF

j_gene: TRBJ2-7
v_gene: TRBV6-5
CDR3aa: CASSYWGRVGEVSYEQYF

j_gene: TRBJ2-5
v_gene: TRBV2
CDR3aa: CASLADGETQYF

j_gene: TRBJ1-2
v_gene: TRBV15
CDR3aa: CATSRTPGQGDYGYTF